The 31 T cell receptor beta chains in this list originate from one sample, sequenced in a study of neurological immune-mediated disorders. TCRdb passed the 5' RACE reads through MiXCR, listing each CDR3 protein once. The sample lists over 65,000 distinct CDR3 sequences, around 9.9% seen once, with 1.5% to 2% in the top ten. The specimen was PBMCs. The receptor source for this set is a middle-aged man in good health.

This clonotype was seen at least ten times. Here the CDR3 DNA reads TGTGCCAGCACCTCCGGTGGGGGATGGAACACTGAAGCTTTCTTT. Protein product: CASTSGGGWNTEAFF. The chain carries TRBV6-6 and TRBJ1-1; maybe TRBD1 (5 bases). The CDR3 spans 15 residues. Germline CDR1 reads MNHNY; CDR2 reads SVGAGI (reference sequence). The V gene lost 7 bases and the J gene lost 1 base, with 16 bases spanning the gap.

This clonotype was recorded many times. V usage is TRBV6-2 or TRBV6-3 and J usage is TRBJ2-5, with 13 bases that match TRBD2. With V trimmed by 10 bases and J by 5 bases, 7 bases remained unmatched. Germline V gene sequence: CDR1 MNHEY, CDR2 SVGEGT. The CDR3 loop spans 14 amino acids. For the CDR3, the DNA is TGTGCCATCACTAGCGGGAGGGCCGGTGAGACCCAGTACTTC. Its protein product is CAITSGRAGETQYF.

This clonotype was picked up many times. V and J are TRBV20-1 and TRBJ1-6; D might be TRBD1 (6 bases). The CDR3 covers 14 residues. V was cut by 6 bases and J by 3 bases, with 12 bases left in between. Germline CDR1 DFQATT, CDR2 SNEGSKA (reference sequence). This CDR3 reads CSASGGHYNSPLHF. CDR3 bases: TGCAGTGCCAGTGGGGGCCACTATAATTCACCCCTCCACTTT.

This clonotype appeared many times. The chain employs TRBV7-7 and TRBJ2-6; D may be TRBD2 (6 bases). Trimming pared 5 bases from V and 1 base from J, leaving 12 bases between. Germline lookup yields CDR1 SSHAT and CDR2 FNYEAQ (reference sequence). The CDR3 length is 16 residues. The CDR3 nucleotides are TGTGCCAGCAGCCCCATGGGGGGTTCTGGGGCCAACGTCCTGACTTTC. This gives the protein CASSPMGGSGANVLTF. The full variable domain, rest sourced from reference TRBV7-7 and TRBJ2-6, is GAGVSQSPRYKVTKRGQDVTLRCDPISSHATLYWYQQALGQGPEFLTYFNYEAQPDKSGLPSDRFSAERPEGSISTLTIQRTEQRDSAMYRCASSPMGGSGANVLTFGAGSRLTVL.

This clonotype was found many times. The CDR3 bases are TGTGCCAGCAGTTACTCGTACCGGGACAGGGGTTCATGGACCTTC. Its protein product is CASSYSYRDRGSWTF. The chain couples TRBV6-5 to TRBJ1-2, with 10 bases that match TRBD1. The CDR3 totals 15 residues. Germline V gives CDR1 MNHEY, CDR2 SVGAGI. Trimming removed 0 bases from V and 14 bases from J; junction bases left unmatched: 12.

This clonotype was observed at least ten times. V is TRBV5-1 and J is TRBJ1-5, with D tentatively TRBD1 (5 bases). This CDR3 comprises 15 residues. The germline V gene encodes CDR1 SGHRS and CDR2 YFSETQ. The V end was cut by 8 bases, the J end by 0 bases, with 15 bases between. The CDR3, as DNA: TGCGCCAGTCAATTGGGGGGGGATAGCAATCAGCCCCAGCATTTT. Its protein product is CASQLGGDSNQPQHF.

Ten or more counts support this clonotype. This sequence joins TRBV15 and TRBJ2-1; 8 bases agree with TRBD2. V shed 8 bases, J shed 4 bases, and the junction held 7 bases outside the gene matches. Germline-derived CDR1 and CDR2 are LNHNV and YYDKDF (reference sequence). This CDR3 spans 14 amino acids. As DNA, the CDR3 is TGTGCCACCCGACAGCGGGAGAGTTACAATGAGCAGTTCTTC. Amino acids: CATRQRESYNEQFF.

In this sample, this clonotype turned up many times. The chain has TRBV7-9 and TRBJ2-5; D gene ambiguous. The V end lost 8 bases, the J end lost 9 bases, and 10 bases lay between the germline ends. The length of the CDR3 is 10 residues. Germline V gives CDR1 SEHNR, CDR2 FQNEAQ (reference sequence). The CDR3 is CASALEAQYF. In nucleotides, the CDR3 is TGTGCCAGCGCCCTTGAGGCCCAGTACTTC.

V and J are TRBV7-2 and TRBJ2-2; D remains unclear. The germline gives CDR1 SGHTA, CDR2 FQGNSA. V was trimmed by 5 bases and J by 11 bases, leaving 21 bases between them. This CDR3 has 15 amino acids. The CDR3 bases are TGTGCCAGCAGCGCGTACGTGAGGAACACCTGTGAGCTGTTTTTT. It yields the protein CASSAYVRNTCELFF. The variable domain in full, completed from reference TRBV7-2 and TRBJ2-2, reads GAGVSQSPSNKVTEKGKDVELRCDPISGHTALYWYRQSLGQGLEFLIYFQGNSAPDKSGLPSDRFSAERTGGSVSTLTIQRTQQEDSAVYLCASSAYVRNTCELFFGEGSRLTVL.

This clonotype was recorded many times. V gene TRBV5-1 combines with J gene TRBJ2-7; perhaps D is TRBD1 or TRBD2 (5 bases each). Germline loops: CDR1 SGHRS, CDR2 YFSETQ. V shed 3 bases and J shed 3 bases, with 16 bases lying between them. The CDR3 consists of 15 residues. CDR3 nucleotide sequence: TGCGCCAGCAGCTCCCTCGGGACGAGCAACTACGAGCAGTACTTC. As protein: CASSSLGTSNYEQYF.

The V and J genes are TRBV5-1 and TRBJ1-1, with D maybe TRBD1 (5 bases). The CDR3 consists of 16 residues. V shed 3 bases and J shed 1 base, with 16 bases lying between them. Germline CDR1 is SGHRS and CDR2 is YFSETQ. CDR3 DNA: TGCGCCAGCAGCTGGGGCCCATTCGGGGGGAACACTGAAGCTTTCTTT. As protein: CASSWGPFGGNTEAFF.

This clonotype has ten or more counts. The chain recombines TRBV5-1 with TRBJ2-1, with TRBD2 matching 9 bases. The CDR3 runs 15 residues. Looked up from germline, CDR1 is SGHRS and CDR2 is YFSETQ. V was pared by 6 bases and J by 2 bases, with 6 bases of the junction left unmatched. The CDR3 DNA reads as TGCGCCAGCAATTCGCGCGGGGGGGCCTACAATGAGCAGTTCTTC. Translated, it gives CASNSRGGAYNEQFF.

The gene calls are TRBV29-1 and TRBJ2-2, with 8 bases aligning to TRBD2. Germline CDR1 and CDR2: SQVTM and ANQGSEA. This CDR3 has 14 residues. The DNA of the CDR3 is TGCAGTGCTCGGGAGGGCCTAGTAGTCGGGGAGCTGTTTTTT. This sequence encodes CSAREGLVVGELFF.

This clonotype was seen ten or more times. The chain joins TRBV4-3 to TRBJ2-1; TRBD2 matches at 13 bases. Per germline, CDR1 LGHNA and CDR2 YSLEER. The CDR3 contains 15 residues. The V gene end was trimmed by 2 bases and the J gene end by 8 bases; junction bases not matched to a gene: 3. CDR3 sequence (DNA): TGCGCCAGCAGCCAAACTAGCGGGAGGGTCGATGAGCAGTTCTTC. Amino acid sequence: CASSQTSGRVDEQFF.

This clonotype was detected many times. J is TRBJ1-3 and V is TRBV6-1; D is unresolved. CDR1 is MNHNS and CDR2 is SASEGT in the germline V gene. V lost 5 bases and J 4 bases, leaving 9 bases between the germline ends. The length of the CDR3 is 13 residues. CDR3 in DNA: TGTGCCAGCAGTTCATCCCCCGGAAACACCATATATTTT. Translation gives CASSSSPGNTIYF.

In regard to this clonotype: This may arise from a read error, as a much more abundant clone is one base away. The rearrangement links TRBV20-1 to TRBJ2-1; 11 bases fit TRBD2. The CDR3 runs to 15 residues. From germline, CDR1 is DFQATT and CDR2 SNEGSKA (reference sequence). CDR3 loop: CSIRGLAGSYNDQFF. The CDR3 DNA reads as TGCAGTATCAGAGGACTAGCGGGTTCCTACAATGATCAGTTCTTC.

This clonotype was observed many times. CDR3 loop: CASSTDGGEQFF. The CDR3 DNA follows: TGTGCCAGCTCAACAGACGGGGGTGAGCAGTTCTTC. J is TRBJ2-1 and V is TRBV18; a possible D gene is TRBD2 (6 bases). V lost 5 bases and J 9 bases, leaving 11 bases between the germline ends. In germline, CDR1 is KGHSH, CDR2 LQKENI. The CDR3 consists of 12 residues.

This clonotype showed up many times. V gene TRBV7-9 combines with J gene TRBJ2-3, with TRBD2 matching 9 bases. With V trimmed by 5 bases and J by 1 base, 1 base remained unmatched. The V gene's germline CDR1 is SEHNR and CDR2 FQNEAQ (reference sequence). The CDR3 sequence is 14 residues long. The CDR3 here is CASSPSGGTDTQYF. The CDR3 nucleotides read TGTGCCAGCAGCCCTAGCGGGGGCACAGATACGCAGTATTTT. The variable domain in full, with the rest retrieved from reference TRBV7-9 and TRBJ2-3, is DTGVSQNPRHKITKRGQNVTFRCDPISEHNRLYWYRQTLGQGPEFLTYFQNEAQLEKSRLLSDRFSAERPKGSFSTLEIQRTEQGDSAMYLCASSPSGGTDTQYFGPGTRLTVL.

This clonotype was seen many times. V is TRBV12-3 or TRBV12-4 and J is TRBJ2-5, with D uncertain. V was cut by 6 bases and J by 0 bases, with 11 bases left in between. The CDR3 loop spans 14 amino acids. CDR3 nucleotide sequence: TGTGCCAGCAGGTTTAGCTCGTACCAAGAGACCCAGTACTTC. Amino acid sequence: CASRFSSYQETQYF.

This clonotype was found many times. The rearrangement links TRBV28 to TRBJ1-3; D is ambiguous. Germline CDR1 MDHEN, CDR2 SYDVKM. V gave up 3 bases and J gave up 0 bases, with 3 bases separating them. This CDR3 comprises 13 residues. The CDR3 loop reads CASSFNSGNTIYF. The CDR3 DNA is TGTGCCAGCAGTTTTAACTCTGGAAACACCATATATTTT. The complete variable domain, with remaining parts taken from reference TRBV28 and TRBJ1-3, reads DVKVTQSSRYLVKRTGEKVFLECVQDMDHENMFWYRQDPGLGLRLIYFSYDVKMKEKGDIPEGYSVSREKKERFSLILESASTNQTSMYLCASSFNSGNTIYFGEGSWLTVV.

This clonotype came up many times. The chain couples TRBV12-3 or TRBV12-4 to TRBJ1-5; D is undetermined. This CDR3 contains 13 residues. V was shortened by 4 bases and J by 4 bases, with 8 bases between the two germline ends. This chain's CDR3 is CASSSRLNQPQHF. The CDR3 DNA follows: TGTGCCAGCAGTTCCAGGCTTAATCAGCCCCAGCATTTT.

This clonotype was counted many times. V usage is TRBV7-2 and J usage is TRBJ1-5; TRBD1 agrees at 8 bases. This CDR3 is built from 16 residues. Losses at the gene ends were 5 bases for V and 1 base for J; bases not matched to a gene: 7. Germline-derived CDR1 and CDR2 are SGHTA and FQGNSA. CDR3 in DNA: TGTGCCAGCAGCGGACAGGGAGGGGAAAGCAATCAGCCCCAGCATTTT. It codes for CASSGQGGESNQPQHF.

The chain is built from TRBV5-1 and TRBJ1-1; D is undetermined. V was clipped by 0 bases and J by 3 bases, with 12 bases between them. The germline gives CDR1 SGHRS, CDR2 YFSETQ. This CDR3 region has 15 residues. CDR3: CASSLEVRPDTEAFF. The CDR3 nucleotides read TGCGCCAGCAGCTTGGAGGTTCGGCCGGACACTGAAGCTTTCTTT.

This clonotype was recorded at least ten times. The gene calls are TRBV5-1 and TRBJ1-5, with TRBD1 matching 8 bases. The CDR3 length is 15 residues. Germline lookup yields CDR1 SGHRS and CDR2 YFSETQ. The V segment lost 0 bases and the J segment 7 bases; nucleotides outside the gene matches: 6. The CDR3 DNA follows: TGCGCCAGCAGCTTGGACAGGGGGTCTGGACAGCCCCAGCATTTT. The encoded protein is CASSLDRGSGQPQHF.

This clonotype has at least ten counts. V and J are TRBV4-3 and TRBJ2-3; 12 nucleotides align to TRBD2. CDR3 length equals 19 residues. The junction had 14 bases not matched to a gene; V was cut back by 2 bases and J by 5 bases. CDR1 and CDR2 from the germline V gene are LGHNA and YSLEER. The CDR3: CASSQQLAGGGRVGDTQYF. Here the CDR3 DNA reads TGCGCCAGCAGCCAACAGCTAGCGGGAGGGGGCCGGGTAGGAGATACGCAGTATTTT.

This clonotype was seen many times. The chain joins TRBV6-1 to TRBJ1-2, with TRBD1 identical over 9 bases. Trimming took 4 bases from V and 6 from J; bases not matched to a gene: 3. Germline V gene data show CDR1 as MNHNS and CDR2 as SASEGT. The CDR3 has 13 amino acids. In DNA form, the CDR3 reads TGTGCCAGCAGTGGCTGGACAGGGGATGGCTACACCTTC. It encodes CASSGWTGDGYTF.

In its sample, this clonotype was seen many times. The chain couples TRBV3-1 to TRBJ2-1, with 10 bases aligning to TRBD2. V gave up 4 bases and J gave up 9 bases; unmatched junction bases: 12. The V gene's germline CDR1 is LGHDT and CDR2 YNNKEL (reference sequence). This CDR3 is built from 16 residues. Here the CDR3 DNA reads TGTGCCAGCAGCCTCTCAGCGGGGGGGCTCTATAGTGAGCAGTTCTTC. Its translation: CASSLSAGGLYSEQFF.

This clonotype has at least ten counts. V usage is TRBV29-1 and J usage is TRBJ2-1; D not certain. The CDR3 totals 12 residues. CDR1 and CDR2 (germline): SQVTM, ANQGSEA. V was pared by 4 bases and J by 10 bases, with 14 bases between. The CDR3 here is CSVALPGYEQFF. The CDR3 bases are TGCAGCGTTGCCCTTCCGGGCTACGAGCAGTTCTTC.

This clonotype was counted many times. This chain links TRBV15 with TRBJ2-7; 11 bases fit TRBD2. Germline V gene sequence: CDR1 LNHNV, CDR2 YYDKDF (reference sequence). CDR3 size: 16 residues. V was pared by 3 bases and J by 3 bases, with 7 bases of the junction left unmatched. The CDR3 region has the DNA TGTGCCACCAGCAGGAGGACTAGCGGGTTCCGCTACGAGCAGTACTTC. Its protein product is CATSRRTSGFRYEQYF.

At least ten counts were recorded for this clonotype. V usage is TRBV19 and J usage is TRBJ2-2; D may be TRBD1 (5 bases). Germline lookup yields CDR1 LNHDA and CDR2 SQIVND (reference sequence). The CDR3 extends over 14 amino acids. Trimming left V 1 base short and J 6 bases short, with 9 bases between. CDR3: CASSIAQVAGELFF. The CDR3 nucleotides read TGTGCCAGTAGTATAGCACAGGTTGCCGGGGAGCTGTTTTTT. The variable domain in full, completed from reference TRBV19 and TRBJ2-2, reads DGGITQSPKYLFRKEGQNVTLSCEQNLNHDAMYWYRQDPGQGLRLIYYSQIVNDFQKGDIAEGYSVSREKKESFPLTVTSAQKNPTAFYLCASSIAQVAGELFFGEGSRLTVL.

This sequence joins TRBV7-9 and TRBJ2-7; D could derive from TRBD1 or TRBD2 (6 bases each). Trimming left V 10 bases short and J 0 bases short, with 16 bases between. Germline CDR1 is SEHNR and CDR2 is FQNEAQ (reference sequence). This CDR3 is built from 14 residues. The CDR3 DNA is TGTGCCACCGATCGAGGGGGGTCCTCCTACGAGCAGTACTTC. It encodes CATDRGGSSYEQYF.